This passage covers 5 T cell receptor beta chains from one sample sequenced in a study of T-cell reconstitution after alpha-beta-depleted transplantation in children. Unique molecular identifiers were incorporated when the TCRbeta library was constructed. A single record per CDR3 protein comes from TCRdb applying MiXCR to the PCR reads. This table holds about 27,000 distinct CDR3 sequences, roughly 5.7% found once. The sequencing here drew on PBMCs, mostly from graft donor cells, taken 180 days after TCRalphabeta/CD19-depleted stem cell transplant. The receptor source for this set is a male patient younger than 18 who had a stem cell transplant for acute myeloid leukemia, so the T cells may come from the graft donor.

This clonotype was found many times. The chain links TRBV4-3 to TRBJ2-4; D call uncertain. V gave up 0 bases and J gave up 3 bases, with 12 bases separating them. This CDR3 comprises 16 residues. In germline, CDR1 is LGHNA, CDR2 YSLEER. CDR3 DNA: TGCGCCAGCAGCCAAGAGGCGACTTTCGGCAAAAACATTCAGTACTTC. Translating it yields CASSQEATFGKNIQYF.

This clonotype has ten or more counts. The CDR3 DNA reads as TGTGCCAGCAGCTCGGGACTAGCAGAAACCTACGAGCAGTACTTC. Translating gives CASSSGLAETYEQYF. The chain is built from TRBV7-2 and TRBJ2-7; 9 bases line up with TRBD2. J was trimmed by 2 bases and V by 4 bases; bases with no gene match: 6. Germline assignment: CDR1 SGHTA and CDR2 FQGNSA. The CDR3 has 15 residues.

This clonotype was counted at least ten times. This chain joins TRBV12-3 or TRBV12-4 and TRBJ2-7; the D is unclear. Trimming removed 4 bases at V and 0 bases at J, with 10 bases between. The CDR3 covers 14 residues. Here the CDR3 reads CASSYLTNSYEQYF. The DNA for the CDR3 is TGTGCCAGCAGTTACTTGACCAACTCCTACGAGCAGTACTTC.

This clonotype rates as medium-sized. The gene calls are TRBV7-2 and TRBJ1-5; 7 positions match TRBD1. Germline V gene lookup returns CDR1 SGHTA and CDR2 FQGNSA. The trim removed 5 bases at V and 0 bases at J, leaving 1 base unmatched. CDR3 length: 14 residues. The CDR3 nucleotides read TGTGCCAGCAGCCAGGGGGGTAGCAATCAGCCCCAGCATTTT. Amino acids: CASSQGGSNQPQHF.

This clonotype was picked up many times. V and J are TRBV4-2 and TRBJ1-4, with D perhaps matching TRBD1 (5 bases). The CDR3 runs 12 residues. With 4 bases removed from V and 8 bases from J, the gap between germline ends came to 8 bases. The germline gives CDR1 LGHNA, CDR2 YNFKEQ. CDR3 nucleotide sequence: TGTGCCAGCAGCCCTGGGGCGGAAAAACTGTTTTTT. Encoded protein: CASSPGAEKLFF.